The TCR beta chain described here comes from a study of blood T cells in healthy people across ages. This CDR3 region has 13 residues. Per germline, CDR1 SGHVS and CDR2 FNYEAQ. Trimming removed 2 bases at V and 7 bases at J, with 12 bases between. General study results and limits: TCR beta diversity was tightly associated with the proportion of naive T cells.

Alongside a J-beta primer mix, a sample-barcoded 5' primer served in a second PCR lasting about 7 to 12 cycles. TCRdb reprocessed the 5' RACE reads via MiXCR and lists one record per CDR3 protein. In the table there are fewer than 800,000 distinct CDR3 sequences, approximately 21% of which are singletons. This clonotype was seen only a few times. Its cognate antigen is unknown. This TCR derives from a man in his 70s in good health. The chain joins TRBV7-6 to TRBJ2-7; D is possibly TRBD1 or TRBD2 (5 bases each). Source material: blood. The CDR3 DNA sequence: TGTGCCAGCAGCTTAAGGGGACCCTGGGAGCAGTACTTC. Translating gives CASSLRGPWEQYF.